This T cell receptor beta chain stems from a study of metastatic and nonmetastatic thyroid tumors. Study-wide background: The study looked at repertoires side by side in blood and in tumor or nodule tissue from malignant and benign thyroid patients.

The study, taken as a whole, reports: Versus benign nodules, malignant thyroid tumors reportedly had significantly higher TCR beta diversity, in blood and tumor.

Thyroid surgery took place with no prior treatment in any patient. In the case of this clone: Antigen unknown.

Trimming stripped 7 bases from V and 4 bases from J, with 11 bases between. The CDR3 loop spans 12 amino acids. The germline V gene encodes CDR1 MDHEN and CDR2 SYDVKM. Per the authors' pipeline: CDR3 differences across clinicopathological groups were used to build a distant-metastasis classifier for papillary thyroid cancer. TCRdb reprocessed the PCR reads using MiXCR. TCRdb, not the authors, supplied the V and J calls. Among roughly 93,000 clones, roughly 13% were seen once, and the ten largest hold roughly 10%. The chain combines TRBV28 with TRBJ2-7; possible D gene TRBD1, 6 bases. The sequence derives from a female donor with papillary thyroid cancer or a benign thyroid nodule (not recorded which). Some clones in this sample may be carry-over from other donors' samples. The specimen was blood. CDR3 nucleotides: TGTGCCAGCACGACAGGAAAGTACGAGCAGTACTTC. It encodes CASTTGKYEQYF. Complete variable domain (other parts from reference TRBV28 and TRBJ2-7): DVKVTQSSRYLVKRTGEKVFLECVQDMDHENMFWYRQDPGLGLRLIYFSYDVKMKEKGDIPEGYSVSREKKERFSLILESASTNQTSMYLCASTTGKYEQYFGPGTRLTVT.